This entry describes one T cell receptor (beta chain). The data belong to a study of blood T cell repertoires in COVID-19. Study-level background: From T cells, B-cell-depleted T cells, or PBMCs came the material, which was cDNA or gDNA.

V gave up 3 bases and J gave up 5 bases, with 7 bases separating them. The germline V gene has CDR1 KGHDR and CDR2 SFDVKD. CDR3 length: 13 residues. In the original processing: Reference gene primer amplification in the assay estimated nucleated cell counts. Measured with immunoSEQ multiplex PCR; TCRdb has only the in-frame clones, and not every one. The V and J calls and the clone size are those of that table, but D and trimming were determined from the DNA. The sample gives 160,000 or so clones, roughly 87% of which show up once; about 8.4% is in the top ten. The source of this sequence is a woman in her 70s with acute or convalescent COVID-19. The chain employs TRBV24-1 and TRBJ1-5, with D unclear. The material sequenced was peripheral blood. The CDR3: CATSDRGDQPQHF. The DNA of the CDR3 is TGTGCCACCAGTGATCGGGGAGATCAGCCCCAGCATTTT.